This TCR beta chain was observed in a study of shared clonotypes between healthy human individuals (dated by TCRdb to 2020 to 2021). For the study in its entirety: The cohort comprised a couple of women and a few men aged 18 to 49 years. For each donor, three plates each were used for CD4 naive and CD4 memory, two plates were used for CD8 naive, and one plate was used for CD8 memory. To estimate repertoire size and how much clonotypes are shared between individuals, the study performed deep sequencing of blood TCR repertoires from five healthy adults. Different laboratories and diverse techniques were used to prepare libraries and sequence TCR repertoires, to increase sequencing depth and limit assay-specific biases. Between about 0.85 and 9.5 billion PBMCs per donor were obtained by leukapheresis. Study-wide conclusions, independent of this receptor: When a few donors were compared, the shared fraction of clonotypes was approximately 5% for naive CD4, approximately 3.5% for naive CD8, 2% to 2.5% for memory CD4, and about 0.36% for memory CD8. Larger estimated clonotype richness was generally found for naive subsets than for memory subsets. Sampling was restricted to blood, and TCR repertoires in tissues likely differ from the TCR repertoires found in blood. The genetic and exposure-history diversity represented was limited by the small number of donors. Pairwise subsampling indicated that sequencing depth was expected to affect the degree of clonotype sharing among donors. Compared with non-shared clonotypes, clonotypes shared by all four sorted-subset donors had higher generation probabilities. Even with the large sequencing depth, rarefaction of the sorted-subset datasets indicated that sequencing was incomplete.

A word on this clone: Its antigen target is currently unknown. Base qualities are not at hand, and no much larger clone is one base apart.

From cysteine to phenylalanine, the CDR3 is 15 amino acids long. Only the CDR3 portion is preserved as DNA: 45 bases, with reading frame beginning at the first base. V and J lose 6 bases and 0 bases, and a span of 14 bases separates them. The germline V gene encodes CDR1 MNHNY and CDR2 SVGAGI (reference sequence). The donors were healthy, HIV-negative adults with no recently reported acute infections or vaccinations. Every donor was a Caucasian adult residing in Nashville, Tennessee, USA. Magnetic negative selection was used to enrich CD4+ T cells, after which naive cells were positively selected on CD45RA and the negative fraction became the memory subset. Blood was collected by leukapheresis, and PBMCs were isolated by Ficoll-Histopaque density gradient centrifugation and then cryopreserved in liquid nitrogen vapor phase. Analytical flow cytometry was used to check the purity and quantity of each magnetically sorted T cell population. Genomic DNA was isolated from each sorted fraction and quantified by UV absorbance on a Nanodrop 2000c.

TCR CDR3 regions were amplified from genomic DNA by multiplex PCR using the deep immunoSEQ assay. For each cell subset, the extracted genomic DNA was distributed evenly across all wells of several immunoSEQ 96-well plates, and each plate served as one replicate. Each replicate PCR for sorted subsets received approximately 200 ng genomic DNA, equal to around 32,000 T cell genomes. The purified libraries were quantified using a Qubit 3.0 fluorometer, sized with a Bioanalyzer 2100, and then quantified again using the KAPA Library Quantification kit. Every immunoSEQ 96-well plate was sequenced on a separate single-read 150-cycle Illumina NextSeq 550 flow cell. Under the source paper's analysis protocol: Because the immunoSEQ output held only junctional sequences and lacked quality scores, the filtering could not match the filtering applied to full-length reads. Sequences were annotated with PyIR, a Python wrapper for IgBLAST v1.9, using IMGT germline references to assign V/J genes and CDR3. Reads were removed for weak V/J assignments (E-value above 1e-6), missing CDR3, stop codons, out-of-frame junctions, or ambiguous translated residues. V3J clonotypes were defined as sequences sharing an identical inferred V gene, J gene, and CDR3 amino acid sequence. Percentage overlap between repertoires was computed as shared unique clonotypes divided by the size of the smaller repertoire. Richness of each repertoire was evaluated using RTK rarefaction, the Chao1 estimator, and Recon v2.1 estimates of unobserved clonotypes. Generation probabilities were computed with OLGA for all TCRbeta clonotypes obtained by the gDNA method from four donors. Here the immuneACCESS table is served through TCRdb, limited to in-frame sequences with V and J called. Missing clones are a known gap in these copies; in checked studies unresolved V genes cover under half, and the rest lacks a known reason. The DNA was the basis for D and trimming; V, J and clone size are from that table. The sample table records about 1 million clones; 75% of these occur just once. The ten largest clonotypes hold around 1.5% of the sample.

The chain is assembled from TRBV6-6 and TRBJ1-1; TRBD1 is perhaps the D gene, given 6 matching bases. This TCR was recovered from a man younger than 35 in good health. Sequenced sample: memory CD4+ T cells sorted from blood. Taken with the paper, the label for cell subset or site translates to: CD45RA-negative fraction. The sequence in DNA is TGTGCCAGCAGATCAAACGACAGGTTGAACACTGAAGCTTTCTTT. The translation is CASRSNDRLNTEAFF.